These T cell receptor beta chains were read from a single sample in a study of CD8+ T cells in alopecia areata. The data were produced by immunoSEQ multiplex PCR, yet TCRdb's version contains in-frame clones alone and is incomplete. The sample yields about 210,000 clones, about 50% seen once. Sequencing was performed on CD4+ T cells sorted from blood, taken at week 4, from a patient treated with tofacitinib. The receptors stem from a human donor with alopecia areata. Each CDR3 is given with its conserved first and last residue. D genes are given only for firm matches. Rows may omit the clone size; those that give it use once, few, many or a size class.

clone_size j_call v_call d_call cdr3_nt cdr3_aa
many TRBJ2-7 TRBV10-3 TRBD1 TGTGCCACCCTTGACAGGGGCTACGAGCAGTACTTC CATLDRGYEQYF
many TRBJ2-3 TRBV5-6 - TGTGCCAGCAGCTTGAGGATCTTTGACACAGATACGCAGTATTTT CASSLRIFDTDTQYF
once TRBJ1-2 TRBV25-1 TRBD1 TGTGCCAGCAGACAGACAGGGGGCGATCACTATGGCTACACCTTC CASRQTGGDHYGYTF
- TRBJ1-1 TRBV5-1 - TGCGCCAGCAGTTACGGACAGTCCACTGAAGCTTTCTTT CASSYGQSTEAFF
- TRBJ1-5 TRBV27 - TGTGCCAGCAGTCTAGGCTGGGTTGGTCAGCCCCAGCATTTT CASSLGWVGQPQHF
- TRBJ2-7 TRBV5-1 TRBD2 TGCGCCAGCAGCTTGGCCCCTTTGTTACTAGCGGGGGACTACTCCTACGAGCAGTACTTC CASSLAPLLLAGDYSYEQYF
- TRBJ1-5 TRBV11-2 - TGTGCCAGCAGCTTAGGGACAGTCAATCAGCCCCAGCATTTT CASSLGTVNQPQHF
- TRBJ1-1 TRBV25-1 - TGTGCCAGCAGTGAGAGCAAACTGAACACTGAAGCTTTCTTT CASSESKLNTEAFF
- TRBJ2-5 TRBV10-3 TRBD2 TGTGCCATCAGCCTCGGGACTAGCGGGGGGCCGAGTGGAGAGACCCAGTACTTC CAISLGTSGGPSGETQYF
- TRBJ2-3 TRBV14 - TGTGCCAGCAGCCAAGAGGATAGCGGATATACGCAGTATTTT CASSQEDSGYTQYF
- TRBJ1-2 TRBV6-5 - TGTGCCAGCAGTGACGGGCAGGGCCCCTATGGCTACACCTTC CASSDGQGPYGYTF
few TRBJ1-1 TRBV30 - TGTGCCTGGAGGCCTCAGACGTACACTGAAGCTTTCTTT CAWRPQTYTEAFF
few TRBJ1-2 TRBV9 - TGTGCCAGCAGCGCCGGGGTTTTCGATGGCTACACCTTC CASSAGVFDGYTF